This T cell receptor beta chain was sequenced in a study of a mutant IDH1 vaccine in newly diagnosed glioma. Overall study context: Radiotherapy, temozolomide, or both had been given previously, and both were given to most.

Time point described: baseline, week 1 (first vaccination visit). Treatment here: pre-vaccination baseline after standard-of-care therapy. New WHO grade 3 or 4 astrocytomas that were IDH1-mutant and ATRX-lost occurred in the donors. A remark on this clone: Antigen: not known.

J was trimmed by 0 bases and V by 7 bases; bases with no gene match: 1. Per the germline V gene, CDR1 is SNHLY and CDR2 is FYNNEI. This CDR3 spans 14 amino acids. The study's findings and limits: The occurrence of vaccine-induced immune responses was seen in approximately 92% of patients. Any relationship between pseudoprogression and changes in top peripheral T cell clonotypes seemed absent.

Sequenced by immunoSEQ multiplex PCR; TCRdb stores in-frame clones only, minus some. Among roughly 32,000 clones listed, approximately 80% were seen once. Sequencing used peripheral blood mononuclear cells (PBMCs), obtained from a glioma patient treated with radiotherapy, temozolomide or both. This rearrangement joins TRBV2 to TRBJ2-2, with 8 bases that match TRBD2. The origin of this receptor is a man aged 50 or older with glioma. Some clones in this sample may be carry-over from other donors' samples. The CDR3 DNA reads as TGTGCCAGCAAGCGGGGGTCGAACACCGGGGAGCTGTTTTTT. Protein sequence: CASKRGSNTGELFF.